These T cell receptor beta chains were read from a single sample in a study of T cell repertoires in cytomegalovirus infection. No antigen has been assigned to these receptors. TCRdb itself ran the reads through MiXCR, one entry per CDR3 protein. Of a few hundred thousand distinct CDR3 sequences listed, over 35% are singletons. The sample consisted of cultured PBMCs, taken from culture after CMV antigen stimulation. The receptors were gathered from a human donor in good health (CMV status not recorded). Some clones in this sample may be carry-over from other donors' samples. Each CDR3 is given with its conserved first and last residue. D genes are given only for firm matches. Clone sizes are given selectively: once, few, many, or a class where the clone is expanded.

V gene	D gene	clone size	J gene	CDR3 protein	CDR3 DNA
TRBV10-3	.	once	TRBJ2-1	CATEGGQGIGNEQFF	TGTGCCACAGAAGGCGGGCAGGGGATTGGGAATGAGCAGTTCTTC
TRBV7-2	.	.	TRBJ1-5	CASSGLRNQPQHF	TGTGCCAGCAGCGGGCTTCGGAATCAGCCCCAGCATTTT
TRBV19	.	.	TRBJ2-1	CASSIAWANNEQFF	TGTGCCAGTAGTATAGCTTGGGCTAACAATGAGCAGTTCTTC
TRBV10-3	TRBD2	few	TRBJ2-5	CAISEPPGLAGGPPETQYF	TGTGCCATCAGTGAGCCTCCGGGACTAGCGGGAGGGCCCCCAGAGACCCAGTACTTC
TRBV27	TRBD2	.	TRBJ2-3	CASSELLAGVFNTQYF	TGTGCCAGCAGCGAACTACTAGCGGGAGTTTTTAATACGCAGTATTTT
TRBV6-6	.	few	TRBJ1-5	CASSYSRGGQPQHF	TGTGCCAGCAGTTACTCGAGGGGAGGGCAGCCCCAGCATTTT
TRBV19	TRBD2	few	TRBJ2-7	CASSIARTSGGFDEQYF	TGTGCCAGTAGTATAGCTCGGACTAGCGGGGGTTTCGACGAGCAGTACTTC
TRBV7-6	TRBD2	few	TRBJ2-7	CASSLDSGGRRYEQYF	TGTGCCAGCAGCTTAGACTCGGGCGGGAGGCGGTACGAGCAGTACTTC
TRBV28	TRBD2	.	TRBJ2-7	CASSDGTSATSYEQYF	TGTGCCAGCAGCGACGGGACTAGCGCCACTTCCTACGAGCAGTACTTC
TRBV20-1	.	.	TRBJ1-5	CSARDRRLGHQPQHF	TGCAGTGCTAGAGATCGTCGGTTAGGACATCAGCCCCAGCATTTT
TRBV7-9	.	once	TRBJ2-1	CASSFTSEQFF	TGTGCCAGCAGCTTTACTAGCGAGCAGTTCTTC
TRBV7-2	.	few	TRBJ2-5	CASQRGNQETQYF	TGTGCGTCACAAAGGGGCAACCAAGAGACCCAGTACTTC
TRBV5-5	.	.	TRBJ2-3	CASTPRGTFADTQYF	TGTGCCAGCACCCCGAGAGGGACATTTGCAGATACGCAGTATTTT
TRBV12-3/TRBV12-4	.	few	TRBJ1-4	CASRGTGGPNEKLFF	TGTGCCAGCAGAGGCACCGGGGGCCCTAATGAAAAACTGTTTTTT
TRBV28	TRBD2	.	TRBJ2-5	CASRGPARGGETQYF	TGTGCCAGCCGTGGGCCCGCCCGGGGGGGAGAGACCCAGTACTTC
TRBV6-9	.	.	TRBJ2-4	CASSYPSPAPVPRSFLSKNIQYF	TGTGCCAGCAGTTACCCATCCCCCGCCCCAGTTCCTCGGTCCTTCTTATCCAAAAACATTCAGTACTTC
TRBV20-1	TRBD2	.	TRBJ2-1	CSASIGGAGEQFF	TGCAGTGCTAGCATCGGGGGGGCTGGTGAGCAGTTCTTC
TRBV5-1	TRBD2	.	TRBJ2-5	CASSLLLAGDQETQYF	TGCGCCAGCAGCTTATTACTAGCGGGGGACCAAGAGACCCAGTACTTC
TRBV12-3/TRBV12-4	TRBD2	once	TRBJ2-1	CASSPLAGSNEQFF	TGTGCCAGCAGCCCACTAGCGGGGAGCAATGAGCAGTTCTTC
TRBV5-1	.	few	TRBJ1-1	CASSSLRSGMNTEAFF	TGCGCCAGCAGCTCCCTACGGTCGGGAATGAACACTGAAGCTTTCTTT
TRBV20-1	.	few	TRBJ1-1	CSARGGKGSHTEAFF	TGCAGTGCTAGAGGGGGGAAGGGTTCACACACTGAAGCTTTCTTT
TRBV6-5	TRBD2	.	TRBJ2-4	CASGLAGGNIQYF	TGTGCCAGTGGACTAGCGGGGGGTAACATTCAGTACTTC
TRBV7-2	TRBD1	many	TRBJ1-2	CASSLEPGTGGYGYTF	TGTGCCAGCAGCTTAGAGCCCGGGACAGGGGGCTATGGCTACACCTTC
TRBV7-9	TRBD2	.	TRBJ2-1	CASSKLAGGISYNEQFF	TGTGCCAGCAGCAAACTAGCGGGGGGTATCTCCTACAATGAGCAGTTCTTC
TRBV7-9	TRBD1	few	TRBJ1-3	CASSLGTEWLGNTIYF	TGTGCCAGCAGCCTAGGGACAGAGTGGCTCGGAAACACCATATATTTT
TRBV3-1	.	.	TRBJ2-5	CASSQDPIRGTQYF	TGTGCCAGCAGCCAAGATCCGATTCGGGGGACCCAGTACTTC
TRBV6-5	.	few	TRBJ2-2	CASSSSGTGELFF	TGTGCCAGCAGTTCCTCAGGCACCGGGGAGCTGTTTTTT
TRBV12-3/TRBV12-4	TRBD2	.	TRBJ2-3	CASSPTLAGAPPLYF	TGTGCCAGCAGCCCTACGCTAGCGGGGGCTCCCCCACTGTATTTT
TRBV7-2	.	few	TRBJ1-3	CASSPQQGNSGNTIYF	TGTGCCAGCAGCCCACAACAGGGTAACTCTGGAAACACCATATATTTT
TRBV27	.	.	TRBJ1-4	CASSSGWHVEKLFF	TGTGCCAGCAGTTCAGGTTGGCATGTTGAAAAACTGTTTTTT
TRBV20-1	.	.	TRBJ1-2	CSASYGYGYTF	TGCAGTGCTAGTTACGGTTATGGCTACACCTTC
TRBV7-2	.	many	TRBJ2-5	CASSSGHGETQYF	TGTGCCAGCAGCTCGGGACATGGGGAGACCCAGTACTTC
TRBV25-1	TRBD2	many	TRBJ2-7	CASSESGLAGMNEQYF	TGTGCCAGCAGTGAATCGGGACTAGCGGGGATGAACGAGCAGTACTTC
TRBV6-5	.	.	TRBJ2-1	CASRASGDAYNEQFF	TGTGCCAGCAGGGCATCCGGAGATGCCTACAATGAGCAGTTCTTC
TRBV2	.	.	TRBJ2-3	CASSEGSSDTQYF	TGTGCCAGCAGTGAGGGCAGTTCAGATACGCAGTATTTT
TRBV10-3	.	.	TRBJ1-6	CAIQGYNSPLHF	TGTGCAATCCAGGGCTATAATTCACCCCTCCACTTT
TRBV12-3/TRBV12-4	.	.	TRBJ1-2	CASSPEWRGYTF	TGTGCCAGCAGTCCAGAGTGGCGAGGCTACACCTTC
TRBV7-8	.	.	TRBJ1-5	CASSLFSRLSNQPQHF	TGTGCCAGCAGCTTATTCTCCAGACTTAGCAATCAGCCCCAGCATTTT
TRBV7-2	.	.	TRBJ2-5	CASSFVSGQETQYF	TGTGCCAGCAGCTTCGTTTCGGGGCAAGAGACCCAGTACTTC
TRBV5-4	.	.	TRBJ2-5	CASYSSSGPQETQYF	TGTGCCAGCTACAGCTCTTCCGGCCCCCAAGAGACCCAGTACTTC
TRBV4-2	TRBD2	.	TRBJ2-1	CASSRLAGGNNEQFF	TGTGCCAGCAGCCGACTAGCGGGGGGAAACAATGAGCAGTTCTTC
TRBV6-1	TRBD2	few	TRBJ2-7	CASSEAASGPYEQYF	TGTGCCAGCAGTGAAGCCGCTAGCGGCCCCTACGAGCAGTACTTC
TRBV12-3/TRBV12-4	.	few	TRBJ2-5	CASSPLPGVEETQYF	TGTGCCAGCAGCCCCCTACCGGGAGTGGAGGAGACCCAGTACTTC
TRBV27	TRBD2	few	TRBJ2-3	CASSPRTSTSTDTQYF	TGTGCCAGCAGTCCTCGGACTAGCACCAGCACAGATACGCAGTATTTT
TRBV3-1	.	.	TRBJ1-2	CASSAIQVGYGYTF	TGTGCCAGCAGCGCCATACAGGTCGGCTATGGCTACACCTTC
TRBV2	TRBD1	.	TRBJ1-1	CASKISSTGLLGEAFF	TGTGCCAGCAAAATTTCCTCGACAGGGTTGCTTGGTGAAGCTTTCTTT
TRBV2	.	.	TRBJ1-2	CASSATITAYGYTF	TGTGCCAGCAGTGCTACGATAACAGCCTATGGCTACACCTTC
TRBV7-9	TRBD2	once	TRBJ2-5	CASSSAAGGYQETQYF	TGTGCCAGCAGTTCAGCGGCGGGAGGGTACCAAGAGACCCAGTACTTC
TRBV20-1	.	.	TRBJ1-6	CSARRTPSGGSPLHF	TGCAGTGCTAGGAGAACTCCCTCAGGCGGATCACCCCTCCACTTT
TRBV19	.	.	TRBJ1-6	CASSMSRRDSPLHF	TGTGCCAGTAGTATGTCCAGAAGGGATTCACCCCTCCACTTT
TRBV6-6	.	.	TRBJ2-3	CASILTGADTQYF	TGTGCCAGCATCCTGACCGGGGCAGATACGCAGTATTTT
TRBV13	.	.	TRBJ1-1	CASSFTGSLGTEAFF	TGTGCCAGCAGCTTTACAGGGAGTTTAGGCACTGAAGCTTTCTTT
TRBV7-2	.	.	TRBJ2-3	CASSESLTDTQYF	TGTGCCAGCAGTGAGTCGCTCACAGATACGCAGTATTTT